These 32 T cell receptor beta chains came from one sample sequenced in a study of T cell responses to AZD1222 COVID-19 vaccine. Sequenced by immunoSEQ multiplex PCR; TCRdb stores in-frame clones only, minus some. The sample consists of around 140,000 clones, 85% to 90% of them appearing once. Here the sequenced sample was peripheral blood, taken on day 0 of AZD1222 vaccination. The source of these receptors is an adult in good health.

The DNA for the CDR3 is TGTGCCACCAGTGGAGACAGGGGTGACGCCTCCCGAACCACAGATACGCAGTATTTT. This encodes CATSGDRGDASRTTDTQYF. The genes are TRBV24-1 and TRBJ2-3, with TRBD1 matching over 8 bases. The CDR3 length is 19 residues. Germline values: CDR1 KGHDR, CDR2 SFDVKD. The ends lost 5 bases at V and 2 bases at J; junction bases unmatched: 17.

The rearrangement joins TRBV27 to TRBJ1-5; 8 positions match TRBD1. Germline CDR1 is MNHEY and CDR2 is SMNVEV (reference sequence). V dropped 5 bases and J dropped 3; count of bases not matched to a gene: 6. This CDR3 region has 15 residues. The CDR3 DNA sequence: TGTGCCAGCAGTCCGGACAGGGCCACCAATCAGCCCCAGCATTTT. Translation: CASSPDRATNQPQHF.

The rearrangement links TRBV19 to TRBJ2-1; D is tentatively TRBD1 or TRBD2 (5 bases each). The germline V gene has CDR1 LNHDA and CDR2 SQIVND (reference sequence). This CDR3 has 19 amino acids. Trimming removed 5 bases at V and 4 bases at J, with 27 bases between. CDR3 nucleotide sequence: TGTGCCAGTAGTCCGGGGCTTACAAGCGGTTCGGGGCAATACAATGAGCAGTTCTTC. This codes for CASSPGLTSGSGQYNEQFF.

The V call is TRBV7-9, the J call TRBJ2-2; weak D call: TRBD1 (5 bases). CDR1 and CDR2 (germline): SEHNR, FQNEAQ (reference sequence). The CDR3 is made up of 15 amino acids. The germline V and J ends were trimmed by 5 bases and 5 bases, with 15 bases remaining between them. This CDR3 is CASSRGAVSTGELFF. The CDR3 nucleotides are TGTGCCAGCAGCCGTGGGGCAGTATCGACCGGGGAGCTGTTTTTT.

The J gene is TRBJ1-6, the V gene TRBV19; D not resolved. Per germline, CDR1 LNHDA and CDR2 SQIVND (reference sequence). The CDR3 runs 14 residues. V was clipped by 7 bases and J by 6 bases, with 13 bases between them. The CDR3 here is CASTPGGSNSPLHF. The CDR3 nucleotides read TGTGCCAGTACACCAGGCGGAAGTAATTCACCCCTCCACTTT.

In its sample, this clone was seen a few times. This chain joins TRBV5-6 and TRBJ2-1; 8 positions match TRBD1. From germline, CDR1 is SGHDT and CDR2 YYEEEE. V was clipped by 1 base and J by 4 bases; unmatched bases: 4. CDR3 length: 15 residues. The CDR3 here is CASSLTGGRYNEQFF. The CDR3 coding sequence is TGTGCCAGCAGCTTGACAGGGGGAAGGTACAATGAGCAGTTCTTC.

This clone was found a few times. The chain couples TRBV5-1 to TRBJ1-5; D unclear. V gave up 0 bases and J gave up 5 bases, with 9 bases separating them. The CDR3 totals 14 residues. Germline V gene lookup returns CDR1 SGHRS and CDR2 YFSETQ. This chain's CDR3 is CASSLGVGDQPQHF. CDR3 bases: TGCGCCAGCAGCTTGGGGGTCGGCGATCAGCCCCAGCATTTT.

V is TRBV12-3 or TRBV12-4 and J is TRBJ1-6; possible D gene TRBD1, 5 bases. V was pared by 8 bases and J by 5 bases, with 10 bases between. The CDR3 contains 13 residues. CDR3 sequence: CASVRGHNSPLHF. Here the CDR3 DNA reads TGTGCCAGCGTGAGGGGTCATAATTCACCCCTCCACTTT.

The rearrangement joins TRBV6-1 to TRBJ2-1; D not certain. V was shortened by 1 base and J by 2 bases, with 12 bases between the two germline ends. CDR1 MNHNS and CDR2 SASEGT come from the germline V gene. The CDR3 covers 16 residues. The CDR3 region is CASSEETRLAYNEQFF. CDR3 in DNA: TGTGCCAGCAGTGAAGAAACACGGCTAGCCTACAATGAGCAGTTCTTC.

CDR3 region: CASSLGTGPGGTDTQYF. The DNA of the CDR3 is TGTGCCAGCAGCTTGGGAACAGGGCCGGGGGGCACAGATACGCAGTATTTT. V is TRBV5-6 and J is TRBJ2-3; D possibly matches TRBD1 or TRBD2 (6 bases each). V dropped 0 bases and J dropped 1 base, with 15 bases sitting between them. The germline V gene encodes CDR1 SGHDT and CDR2 YYEEEE. This CDR3 region has 17 residues. Based on the CDR3 plus reference TRBV5-6 and TRBJ2-3, the full variable domain is DAGVTQSPTHLIKTRGQQVTLRCSPKSGHDTVSWYQQALGQGPQFIFQYYEEEERQRGNFPDRFSGHQFPNYSSELNVNALLLGDSALYLCASSLGTGPGGTDTQYFGPGTRLTVL.

This chain uses TRBV7-6 with TRBJ2-6; D is perhaps TRBD2 (5 bases). Looked up from germline, CDR1 is SGHVS and CDR2 is FNYEAQ. The V gene lost 4 bases and the J gene lost 0 bases, with 10 bases spanning the gap. This CDR3 comprises 16 residues. The CDR3, as DNA: TGTGCCAGCAGCTCGCCGGGGAGCTCTGGGGCCAACGTCCTGACTTTC. Its protein is CASSSPGSSGANVLTF.

The chain recombines TRBV7-6 with TRBJ1-6; perhaps TRBD1 as D (5 bases). V was cut by 5 bases and J by 5 bases, with 16 bases left in between. CDR1 and CDR2 from the germline V gene are SGHVS and FNYEAQ. The CDR3 spans 16 residues. CDR3 DNA sequence: TGTGCCAGCAGCGCGCGCGGACAACAGAATAATTCACCCCTCCACTTT. Translated: CASSARGQQNNSPLHF.

This chain joins TRBV4-1 and TRBJ1-5, with D possibly being TRBD1 (5 bases). The CDR3 has 15 residues. The germline gives CDR1 MGHRA, CDR2 YSYEKL. V lost 1 base and J 8 bases, leaving 15 bases between the germline ends. CDR3: CASSQALASGEPQHF. CDR3 sequence (DNA): TGCGCCAGCAGCCAAGCTTTGGCCTCGGGGGAGCCCCAGCATTTT.

The rearrangement joins TRBV27 to TRBJ2-5, with D maybe TRBD2 (5 bases). The CDR3 has 11 amino acids. Looked up from germline, CDR1 is MNHEY and CDR2 is SMNVEV (reference sequence). Trimming stripped 6 bases from V and 5 bases from J, with 7 bases between. CDR3 DNA sequence: TGTGCCAGCAGGAGAGGGGAGACCCAGTACTTC. This gives the protein CASRRGETQYF.

The V gene is TRBV11-2, the J gene TRBJ2-6, with 10 bases aligning to TRBD1. The CDR3 extends over 18 amino acids. Germline V gives CDR1 SGHAT, CDR2 FQNNGV. V shed 5 bases, J shed 0 bases, and the junction held 7 bases outside the gene matches. The CDR3 spells CASSAGQGGSSGANVLTF. The CDR3 DNA follows: TGTGCCAGCAGCGCAGGACAGGGGGGGTCCTCTGGGGCCAACGTCCTGACTTTC.

The chain couples TRBV13 to TRBJ2-3; 7 positions agree with TRBD2. The CDR3 extends over 16 amino acids. From germline, CDR1 is PRHDT and CDR2 FYEKMQ (reference sequence). Trimming took 5 bases from V and 0 from J; bases not matched to a gene: 8. CDR3 in amino acids: CASSEGLGLSTDTQYF. The CDR3 DNA is TGTGCCAGCAGCGAAGGACTAGGCCTAAGCACAGATACGCAGTATTTT.

The chain recombines TRBV9 with TRBJ1-2; 7 bases fit TRBD1. After removal of 6 bases from V and 2 bases from J, the junction contained 1 base not matched to a gene. Germline lookup yields CDR1 SGDLS and CDR2 YYNGEE. This CDR3 has 12 amino acids. CDR3 nucleotide sequence: TGTGCCAGCATAGGGGGCAACTATGGCTACACCTTC. Its translation is CASIGGNYGYTF.

The V call is TRBV7-2, the J call TRBJ1-4; maybe TRBD1 (5 bases). The CDR3 is made up of 17 amino acids. V dropped 1 base and J dropped 0 bases, with 12 bases sitting between them. In germline, CDR1 is SGHTA, CDR2 FQGNSA. The CDR3 coding sequence is TGTGCCAGCAGCTTAGTCGGCCAGGGAGCAACTAATGAAAAACTGTTTTTT. This translates into CASSLVGQGATNEKLFF.

This chain connects TRBV19 to TRBJ1-5; 9 bases line up with TRBD1. The length of the CDR3 is 13 residues. Unmatched junction bases numbered 4, after V lost 11 bases and J lost 2 bases. CDR1 is LNHDA, CDR2 SQIVND, per germline (reference sequence). The CDR3 is CAGGQGGNQPQHF. The DNA of the CDR3 is TGTGCCGGGGGACAGGGAGGCAATCAGCCCCAGCATTTT.

This chain uses TRBV5-4 with TRBJ2-7, with 8 bases that match TRBD2. The CDR3 spans 15 residues. After removal of 1 base from V and 0 bases from J, the junction contained 3 bases not matched to a gene. Germline assignment: CDR1 SGHNT and CDR2 YYREEE (reference sequence). The CDR3 DNA sequence: TGTGCCAGCAGCTTGTTAACTAGCGGCTCCTACGAGCAGTACTTC. This translates into CASSLLTSGSYEQYF. Combining the CDR3 with reference TRBV5-4 and TRBJ2-7 gives the whole variable domain ETGVTQSPTHLIKTRGQQVTLRCSSQSGHNTVSWYQQALGQGPQFIFQYYREEENGRGNFPPRFSGLQFPNYSSELNVNALELDDSALYLCASSLLTSGSYEQYFGPGTRLTVT.

The chain joins TRBV12-5 to TRBJ1-6; no definite D call. This CDR3 has 13 residues. Germline V gene sequence: CDR1 LGHNT, CDR2 FRNRAP. V was pared by 1 base and J by 10 bases, with 8 bases between. The CDR3 DNA is TGTGCTAGTGGTTTGGCACAAGGATCACCCCTCCACTTT. It is translated as CASGLAQGSPLHF.

The chain has TRBV5-1 and TRBJ2-3; the D gene is possibly TRBD2 (7 bases). V lost 4 bases and J 5 bases, leaving 20 bases between the germline ends. The CDR3 has 16 residues. Germline V gives CDR1 SGHRS, CDR2 YFSETQ. The CDR3 reads CASSASGGHGKDTQYF. Here the CDR3 DNA reads TGCGCCAGCAGCGCCTCCGGGGGGCACGGTAAAGATACGCAGTATTTT. Drawing the rest from reference TRBV5-1 and TRBJ2-3, the complete variable domain is KAGVTQTPRYLIKTRGQQVTLSCSPISGHRSVSWYQQTPGQGLQFLFEYFSETQRNKGNFPGRFSGRQFSNSRSEMNVSTLELGDSALYLCASSASGGHGKDTQYFGPGTRLTVL.

The rearrangement links TRBV4-1 to TRBJ1-2; 10 bases are shared with TRBD1. V was pared by 4 bases and J by 6 bases, with 11 bases of the junction left unmatched. Per the germline V gene, CDR1 is MGHRA and CDR2 is YSYEKL. The CDR3 runs to 16 residues. The CDR3: CASSPAGTGERNGYTF. DNA for the CDR3: TGCGCCAGCAGCCCCGCCGGGACAGGGGAACGGAATGGCTACACCTTC.

The CDR3 sequence is CASSQAPKVSGGPTDTQYF. The CDR3, as DNA: TGCGCCAGCAGCCAAGCCCCTAAGGTTAGCGGGGGGCCCACAGATACGCAGTATTTT. The chain employs TRBV4-1 and TRBJ2-3; TRBD2 matches at 10 bases. The CDR3 contains 19 residues. The germline V gene has CDR1 MGHRA and CDR2 YSYEKL. Trimming took 1 base from V and 2 from J; bases not matched to a gene: 12.

The rearrangement joins TRBV7-2 to TRBJ2-3; D unclear. Trimming removed 1 base from V and 0 bases from J, with 8 bases in between. The CDR3 runs 15 residues. Germline V gene data show CDR1 as SGHTA and CDR2 as FQGNSA. The CDR3 loop is CASSLGPTSTDTQYF. CDR3 DNA: TGTGCCAGCAGCTTAGGTCCCACTAGCACAGATACGCAGTATTTT.

The DNA for the CDR3 is TGCGCCAGCAGGACAGGGAGGTCGACTGAAGCTTTCTTT. This sequence encodes CASRTGRSTEAFF. The V gene is TRBV10-1, the J gene TRBJ1-1, with 7 bases identical to TRBD1. Trimming removed 6 bases from V and 5 bases from J; junction bases left unmatched: 6. The CDR3 runs 13 residues. The V gene's germline CDR1 is WNHNN and CDR2 SYGVQD (reference sequence).

The chain recombines TRBV6-5 with TRBJ2-2; 10 positions agree with TRBD1. The CDR3 extends over 13 amino acids. J was trimmed by 7 bases and V by 6 bases; bases with no gene match: 2. CDR1 and CDR2 (germline): MNHEY, SVGAGI. Here the CDR3 reads CASSRTGGGELFF. DNA of the CDR3: TGTGCCAGCAGCAGGACAGGGGGCGGGGAGCTGTTTTTT.

The CDR3 is CAWSLEGDQPQHF. CDR3 sequence (DNA): TGTGCCTGGAGCCTAGAAGGGGATCAGCCCCAGCATTTT. The chain links TRBV30 to TRBJ1-5; TRBD1 is a possible D gene (5 bases). V lost 3 bases, J lost 5 bases, and 11 bases lay in between. The length of the CDR3 is 13 residues. Germline CDR1 GTSNPN, CDR2 SVGIG (reference sequence).

This sequence joins TRBV28 and TRBJ1-6; 7 bases align to TRBD1. After removal of 5 bases from V and 5 bases from J, the junction contained 6 bases not matched to a gene. The CDR3 loop spans 15 amino acids. Germline assignment: CDR1 MDHEN and CDR2 SYDVKM. The CDR3 loop reads CASSRIDRDNSPLHF. The DNA for the CDR3 is TGTGCCAGCAGTAGAATCGACAGGGATAATTCACCCCTCCACTTT.

This clone was counted a single time. The rearrangement joins TRBV29-1 to TRBJ1-2; D is possibly TRBD1 (6 bases). The CDR3 totals 11 residues. Germline CDR1 reads SQVTM; CDR2 reads ANQGSEA. Between the trimmed V and J ends, which lost 6 bases and 8 bases, there was a span of 13 bases. CDR3 DNA: TGCAGCGTAGCACAGGGTGGCGGCTACACCTTC. Its protein is CSVAQGGGYTF.

The rearrangement joins TRBV19 to TRBJ1-3; the D is unclear. There are 13 residues in the CDR3. The V end was cut by 2 bases, the J end by 8 bases, with 10 bases between. Germline V gene lookup returns CDR1 LNHDA and CDR2 SQIVND (reference sequence). CDR3 in amino acids: CASSITPRDTIYF. Written as DNA, the CDR3 is TGTGCCAGTAGTATAACCCCTCGAGACACCATATATTTT.

V gene TRBV9 combines with J gene TRBJ1-2; the D is unclear. The germline gives CDR1 SGDLS, CDR2 YYNGEE. The CDR3 extends over 15 amino acids. Trimming removed 1 base from V and 4 bases from J, with 14 bases in between. CDR3: CASSVRRKGPYGYTF. In DNA, the CDR3 is TGTGCCAGCAGCGTACGGAGGAAAGGCCCCTATGGCTACACCTTC.